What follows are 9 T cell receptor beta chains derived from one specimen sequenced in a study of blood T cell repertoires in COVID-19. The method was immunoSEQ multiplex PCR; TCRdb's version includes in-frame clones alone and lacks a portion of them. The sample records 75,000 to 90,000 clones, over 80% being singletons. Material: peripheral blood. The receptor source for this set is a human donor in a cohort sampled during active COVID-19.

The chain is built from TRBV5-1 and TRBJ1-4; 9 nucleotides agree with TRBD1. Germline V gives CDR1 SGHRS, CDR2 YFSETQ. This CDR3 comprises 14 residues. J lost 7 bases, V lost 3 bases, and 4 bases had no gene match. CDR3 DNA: TGCGCCAGCAGCTCGGGACAGGGCGGTGAAAAACTGTTTTTT. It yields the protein CASSSGQGGEKLFF.

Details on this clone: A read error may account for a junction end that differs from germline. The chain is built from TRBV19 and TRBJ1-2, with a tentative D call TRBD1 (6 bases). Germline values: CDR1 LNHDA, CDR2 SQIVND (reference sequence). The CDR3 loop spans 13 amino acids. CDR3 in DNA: TGTGCCAGTAGTATAGATCCAGGCAGGGGCCTCCGCTTC. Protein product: CASSIDPGRGLRF.

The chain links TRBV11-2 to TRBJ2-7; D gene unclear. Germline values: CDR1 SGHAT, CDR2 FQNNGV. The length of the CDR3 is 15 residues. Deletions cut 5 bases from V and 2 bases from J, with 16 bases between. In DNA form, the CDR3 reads TGTGCCAGCAGCGACCTTCGGAGAGGAGCCTACGAGCAGTACTTC. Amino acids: CASSDLRRGAYEQYF.

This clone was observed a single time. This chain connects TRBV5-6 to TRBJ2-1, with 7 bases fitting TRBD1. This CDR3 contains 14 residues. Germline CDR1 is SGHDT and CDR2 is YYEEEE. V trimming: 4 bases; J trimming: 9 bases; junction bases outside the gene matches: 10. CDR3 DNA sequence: TGTGCCAGCAGCGACGGGGACAGAATGGGTGAGCAGTTCTTC. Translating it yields CASSDGDRMGEQFF. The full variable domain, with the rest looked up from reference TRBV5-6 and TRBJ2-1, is DAGVTQSPTHLIKTRGQQVTLRCSPKSGHDTVSWYQQALGQGPQFIFQYYEEEERQRGNFPDRFSGHQFPNYSSELNVNALLLGDSALYLCASSDGDRMGEQFFGPGTRLTVL.

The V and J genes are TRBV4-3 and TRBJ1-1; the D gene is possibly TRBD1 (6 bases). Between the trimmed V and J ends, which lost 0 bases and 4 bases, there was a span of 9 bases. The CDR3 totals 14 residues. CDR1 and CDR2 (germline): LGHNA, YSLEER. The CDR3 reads CASSQELTGTEAFF. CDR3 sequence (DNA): TGCGCCAGCAGCCAAGAGTTGACAGGCACTGAAGCTTTCTTT.

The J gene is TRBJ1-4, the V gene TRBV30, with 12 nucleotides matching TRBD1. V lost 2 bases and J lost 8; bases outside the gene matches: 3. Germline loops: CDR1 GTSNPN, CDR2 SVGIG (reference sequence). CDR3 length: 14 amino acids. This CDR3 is CAWSRDRGHEKLFF. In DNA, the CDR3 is TGTGCCTGGAGTCGGGACAGGGGGCACGAAAAACTGTTTTTT.

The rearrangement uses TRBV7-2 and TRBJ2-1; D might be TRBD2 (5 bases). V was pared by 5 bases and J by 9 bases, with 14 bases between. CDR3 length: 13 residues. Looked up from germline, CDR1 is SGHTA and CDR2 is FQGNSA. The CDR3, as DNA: TGTGCCAGCAGCACCGAATTGAGGGCTGAGCAGTTCTTC. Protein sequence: CASSTELRAEQFF.

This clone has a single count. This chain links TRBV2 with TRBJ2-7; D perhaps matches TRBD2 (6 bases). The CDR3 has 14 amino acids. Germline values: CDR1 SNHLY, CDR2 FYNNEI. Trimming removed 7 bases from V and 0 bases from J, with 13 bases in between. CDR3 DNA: TGTGCCAGCATCGGAGGGGCAGGCTCCTACGAGCAGTACTTC. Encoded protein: CASIGGAGSYEQYF.

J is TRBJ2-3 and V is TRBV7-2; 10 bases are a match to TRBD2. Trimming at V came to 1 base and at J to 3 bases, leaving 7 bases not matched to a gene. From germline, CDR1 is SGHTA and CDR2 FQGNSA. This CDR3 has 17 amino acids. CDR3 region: CASSLVGAGGRTDTQYF. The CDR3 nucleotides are TGTGCCAGCAGCTTAGTGGGAGCGGGGGGGCGAACAGATACGCAGTATTTT.